Shown below are 5 T cell receptor beta chains from a single sample sequenced in a study of cytomegalovirus exposure and HLA in healthy donors. 60 Vbeta and 13 Jbeta primers were used in PCR. Sequenced by immunoSEQ multiplex PCR; TCRdb stores in-frame clones only, minus some. The sample lists about 170,000 clones, approximately 81% occurring once. Material for sequencing was PBMCs. The receptors originated from a man aged 18 to 35 in good health and CMV-seropositive.

The CDR3 region has the DNA TGTGCCAGCAGTGGACAGGGGGCGCGGCTTGGCTACACCTTC. It yields the protein CASSGQGARLGYTF. This chain uses TRBV2 with TRBJ1-2, with 10 bases lining up with TRBD1. With V trimmed by 4 bases and J by 7 bases, 6 bases remained unmatched. Germline V gene sequence: CDR1 SNHLY, CDR2 FYNNEI. The CDR3 sequence is 14 residues long. Drawing the rest from reference TRBV2 and TRBJ1-2, the complete variable domain is EPEVTQTPSHQVTQMGQEVILRCVPISNHLYFYWYRQILGQKVEFLVSFYNNEISEKSEIFDDQFSVERPDGSNFTLKIRSTKLEDSAMYFCASSGQGARLGYTFGSGTRLTVV.

The chain combines TRBV19 with TRBJ2-2, with 13 bases that match TRBD2. The CDR3 has 16 residues. Trimming removed 4 bases from V and 10 bases from J; junction bases left unmatched: 9. The germline gives CDR1 LNHDA, CDR2 SQIVND (reference sequence). In DNA, the CDR3 is TGTGCCAGTAGTACGGGACTAGCGGGGCTTCGTGCGGAGCTGTTTTTT. Residues: CASSTGLAGLRAELFF.

This clone was recorded once. The genes are TRBV19 and TRBJ1-2; 9 nucleotides match TRBD1. The trim removed 1 base at V and 6 bases at J, leaving 9 bases unmatched. Germline V lookup: CDR1 LNHDA, CDR2 SQIVND (reference sequence). The CDR3 is 16 amino acids. CDR3 region: CASSIARTGDFHGYTF. The CDR3, as DNA: TGTGCCAGTAGTATAGCGCGGACAGGGGATTTTCATGGCTACACCTTC.

The chain recombines TRBV2 with TRBJ2-7; 7 bases agree with TRBD2. The J segment lost 0 bases and the V segment lost 6 bases, leaving 8 bases of the junction unmatched. Looked up from germline, CDR1 is SNHLY and CDR2 is FYNNEI. The length of the CDR3 is 15 residues. This chain's CDR3 is CASRASGASSYEQYF. The CDR3, as DNA: TGTGCCAGCAGGGCGAGCGGGGCTAGCTCCTACGAGCAGTACTTC.

This clone was counted a few times. The V gene is TRBV5-4, the J gene TRBJ2-7, with 13 bases lining up with TRBD2. Germline V lookup: CDR1 SGHNT, CDR2 YYREEE (reference sequence). The CDR3 covers 15 residues. V dropped 5 bases and J dropped 2; count of bases not matched to a gene: 4. The CDR3 reads CASRVGTSGAYEQYF. The CDR3 DNA sequence: TGTGCCAGCAGGGTCGGGACTAGCGGGGCCTACGAGCAGTACTTC. Together with reference TRBV5-4 and TRBJ2-7, the CDR3 gives the full variable domain: ETGVTQSPTHLIKTRGQQVTLRCSSQSGHNTVSWYQQALGQGPQFIFQYYREEENGRGNFPPRFSGLQFPNYSSELNVNALELDDSALYLCASRVGTSGAYEQYFGPGTRLTVT.